This TCR beta chain was documented in a study of blood T cell repertoires in COVID-19. Background on the study: Collection of acute and convalescent COVID-19 samples took place in the United States, Italy and Spain. Sample material is recorded as cDNA or gDNA derived from T cells, B-cell-depleted T cells, or PBMCs.

Authors' data handling: Amplification from reference gene primers served as the basis for estimated nucleated cell counts. Produced via immunoSEQ multiplex PCR; TCRdb's table is partial and in-frame only. V, J and clone size are those of that table, while D and trimming were read from the DNA. The sample shows 35,000 to 40,000 clones, approximately 91% of them seen only once. The specimen was peripheral blood. The sequence was obtained from a man between 65 and 79 years old with acute or convalescent COVID-19.

CDR3 coding DNA: TGTGCCAGCTCCTTGGAGCGGATCGGCAATCAGCCCCAGCATTTT. It yields the protein CASSLERIGNQPQHF. The gene calls are TRBV18 and TRBJ1-5, with D uncertain. V lost 6 bases to trimming and J lost 2 bases, with 14 bases between them. Germline lookup yields CDR1 KGHSH and CDR2 LQKENI. This CDR3 has 15 residues.